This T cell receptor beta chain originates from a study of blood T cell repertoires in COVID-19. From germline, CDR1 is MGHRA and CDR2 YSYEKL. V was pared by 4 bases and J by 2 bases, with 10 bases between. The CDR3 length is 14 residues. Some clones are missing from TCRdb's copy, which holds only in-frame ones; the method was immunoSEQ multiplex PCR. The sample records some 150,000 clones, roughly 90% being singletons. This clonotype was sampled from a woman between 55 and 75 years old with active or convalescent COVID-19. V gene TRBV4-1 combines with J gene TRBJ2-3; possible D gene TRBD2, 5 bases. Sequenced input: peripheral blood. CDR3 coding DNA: TGCGCCAGCAGCCCCGGGGTAGTCACAGATACGCAGTATTTT. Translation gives CASSPGVVTDTQYF.